This section outlines one TCR beta chain sequence together with its context. Only in-frame clones appear in the TCRdb table, and some are missing; sequencing was by immunoSEQ multiplex PCR. This sample has some 56,000 clones, with 80% to 95% found just once. This entry is derived from a study of T cell changes during pregnancy in multiple sclerosis. There are 11 residues in the CDR3. From germline, CDR1 is SGHRS and CDR2 YFSETQ. Trimming stripped 5 bases from V and 4 bases from J, with 7 bases between. The clonotype originates from a female donor in good health, enrolled as a control in a pregnancy study. The chain couples TRBV5-1 to TRBJ2-7; no clear D. Sequencing was performed on peripheral blood, taken in the third trimester of pregnancy. CDR3 residues: CASRREYEQYF. CDR3 nucleotides: TGCGCCAGCAGGCGAGAATACGAGCAGTACTTC.